Listed below are T cell receptor beta chains from one sample, sequenced in a study of post-analysis software for immune sequencing data. TCRdb recomputed calls from the PCR reads with MiXCR, one row per CDR3 protein. The data contain more than 450,000 distinct CDR3 sequences, 44% of them singletons. The material sequenced was blood. The receptors were sampled from a girl under 18 with multiple sclerosis. The CDR3 runs from the conserved cysteine through the conserved F or W. A D gene is named only where the DNA matches it firmly. Clone size is given for some rows only: seen once, a few or many times, or a class if the clone is expanded.

clone_size | d_call | j_call | v_call | cdr3_aa | cdr3_nt
. | . | TRBJ2-4 | TRBV12-3/TRBV12-4 | CASSLWGIGKNIQYF | TGTGCCAGCAGTTTGTGGGGGATAGGTAAAAACATTCAGTACTTC
. | . | TRBJ2-3 | TRBV29-1 | CSAAPDTQYF | TGCAGCGCCGCCCCAGATACGCAGTATTTT
. | TRBD2 | TRBJ2-1 | TRBV20-1 | CSALRDWGTIYNEQFF | TGCAGTGCCCTTCGGGACTGGGGGACTATCTACAATGAGCAGTTCTTC
. | . | TRBJ1-5 | TRBV6-6 | CASSGDGEPSNQPQHF | TGTGCCAGCAGTGGGGACGGGGAGCCCAGCAATCAGCCCCAGCATTTT
. | . | TRBJ2-3 | TRBV29-1 | CGALRDRIDTQYF | TGCGGCGCTTTGAGGGACCGCATTGATACGCAGTATTTT
. | TRBD2 | TRBJ2-1 | TRBV10-3 | CAISEQTVAGDHNEQFF | TGTGCCATCAGTGAGCAAACCGTAGCGGGAGACCACAATGAGCAGTTCTTC
once | TRBD2 | TRBJ2-5 | TRBV10-3 | CAISEQREGDQYF | TGTGCCATCAGTGAGCAGCGGGAGGGTGATCAGTACTTC
. | . | TRBJ2-3 | TRBV4-1 | CASSQILWRDSSTDTQYF | TGCGCCAGCAGCCAAATTCTTTGGAGGGACTCGAGCACAGATACGCAGTATTTT
. | TRBD1 | TRBJ2-7 | TRBV20-1 | CSARLLVDRGCEQYF | TGCAGTGCTAGACTTCTAGTGGACAGGGGTTGCGAGCAGTACTTC
. | . | TRBJ2-5 | TRBV28 | CASYQWSQETQYF | TGTGCCAGCTATCAATGGAGCCAAGAGACCCAGTACTTC
. | TRBD2 | TRBJ2-7 | TRBV11-1 | CASSLGRDGGTSAYEQYF | TGTGCCAGCAGCTTAGGACGAGATGGGGGAACTAGCGCCTACGAGCAGTACTTC
. | . | TRBJ1-2 | TRBV20-1 | CSATSNTHGYTF | TGCAGTGCTACTTCAAATACCCATGGCTACACCTTC
. | . | TRBJ2-1 | TRBV20-1 | CSASRGHEQFF | TGCAGTGCTAGCCGAGGGCATGAGCAGTTCTTC
few | . | TRBJ1-5 | TRBV6-5 | CASSYSAPQGREQPQHF | TGTGCCAGCAGTTACTCGGCGCCACAGGGCAGGGAACAGCCCCAGCATTTT
. | TRBD2 | TRBJ2-2 | TRBV27 | CASSLQGGAGELFF | TGTGCCAGCAGTTTACAGGGAGGGGCCGGGGAGCTGTTTTTT
. | . | TRBJ2-5 | TRBV2 | CASMPGRLQETQYF | TGTGCCAGCATGCCCGGACGGCTTCAAGAGACCCAGTACTTC
. | . | TRBJ2-7 | TRBV11-3 | CASSPSVKANEQYF | TGTGCCAGCAGCCCATCAGTGAAGGCTAACGAGCAGTACTTC
few | . | TRBJ2-3 | TRBV6-6 | CASSDLYTDTQYF | TGTGCCAGCAGTGACCTGTACACAGATACGCAGTATTTT
few | TRBD2 | TRBJ2-1 | TRBV20-1 | CSARFGAGRHNEQFF | TGCAGTGCTAGATTTGGAGCGGGGAGACACAATGAGCAGTTCTTC
. | TRBD1 | TRBJ1-2 | TRBV4-1 | CASSRDRDGYTF | TGCGCCAGCAGCCGCGACAGGGATGGCTACACCTTC
few | . | TRBJ2-1 | TRBV4-2 | CASSQSADNNEQFF | TGTGCCAGCAGCCAATCGGCGGATAACAATGAGCAGTTCTTC
few | TRBD1 | TRBJ2-5 | TRBV12-3/TRBV12-4 | CASSSPRTGAGETQYF | TGTGCCAGCAGTTCTCCGCGGACAGGCGCGGGAGAGACCCAGTACTTC
. | . | TRBJ2-3 | TRBV6-1 | CASSEAAKQDTQYF | TGTGCCAGCAGTGAAGCAGCAAAGCAAGATACGCAGTATTTT